The source of this TCR beta chain is a study of OX40 agonist ivuxolimab in advanced cancers. About the research overall: Ivuxolimab doses were 0.01, 0.1, 0.3, 1.5, 3 or 10 mg/kg every 2 weeks. Recorded diagnoses for dose-escalation patients were hepatocellular carcinoma, melanoma, renal cell or head and neck cancer.

Produced via immunoSEQ multiplex PCR; TCRdb's table is partial and in-frame only. This sample yields tens of thousands of clones, of which about 86% are seen a single time; less than 25% belongs to the top ten. V was cut by 6 bases and J by 4 bases, with 24 bases left in between. CDR1 and CDR2 (germline): LNHDA, SQIVND (reference sequence). This CDR3 is built from 17 residues. Patients were ineligible given autoimmune disease history or systemic immunosuppression. This clone was picked up a small number of times. With only one base between it and a far larger clone, this is likely a read error. The same CDR3 can be traced to other DNA sequences in this sample.

The sequence was obtained from an adult with an advanced solid tumor such as melanoma, head and neck, liver or kidney cancer. The V gene is TRBV19, the J gene TRBJ1-2; D perhaps matches TRBD1 (6 bases). The starting material was CD4+ or CD8+ T cells sorted from blood, obtained in a trial of the OX40 agonist ivuxolimab. The CDR3 loop is CASRPGGTGTRFYGYTF. The CDR3 DNA reads as TGTGCCAGTAGGCCCGGGGGTACCGGGACACGCTTCTATGGCTACACCTTC.